The 8 T cell receptor beta chains presented below share a single source sample, sequenced in a study of cytomegalovirus exposure and HLA in healthy donors. Primers: 60 Vbeta forward and 13 Jbeta reverse. Repertoires were generated with immunoSEQ multiplex PCR, while TCRdb's copy carries only in-frame clones and drops some. The sample yields 93,000 or so clones, 75% to 85% seen once. The sequencing input was PBMCs. The source of these receptors is a woman aged 18 to 35 in good health and CMV-seropositive.

The chain joins TRBV14 to TRBJ1-3; D is unclear. The ends were cut back, 1 base at V and 0 bases at J, with 10 bases in the middle. Germline V gives CDR1 SGHDN, CDR2 FVKESK. CDR3 length: 16 residues. CDR3 bases: TGTGCCAGCAGCCAAGTCACAGTGCTCTCTGGAAACACCATATATTTT. It translates to CASSQVTVLSGNTIYF. Looking up the rest from reference TRBV14 and TRBJ1-3 gives the full variable domain: EAGVTQFPSHSVIEKGQTVTLRCDPISGHDNLYWYRRVMGKEIKFLLHFVKESKQDESGMPNNRFLAERTGGTYSTLKVQPAELEDSGVYFCASSQVTVLSGNTIYFGEGSWLTVV.

The V call is TRBV5-1, the J call TRBJ2-7; D ambiguous. The ends were cut back, 0 bases at V and 7 bases at J, with 5 bases in the middle. This CDR3 has 11 residues. Germline assignment: CDR1 SGHRS and CDR2 YFSETQ. The CDR3 nucleotides are TGCGCCAGCAGCTTGGAGAGGGAGCAGTACTTC. Residues: CASSLEREQYF.

CDR3 sequence (DNA): TGCGCCAGCAGCTTTGGACTAGCGGGGACCGGGGAGCTGTTTTTT. This sequence encodes CASSFGLAGTGELFF. The chain recombines TRBV5-1 with TRBJ2-2; TRBD2 matches 12 bases. The J segment lost 5 bases and the V segment lost 2 bases, leaving 1 base of the junction unmatched. Germline V gene sequence: CDR1 SGHRS, CDR2 YFSETQ. The CDR3 loop spans 15 amino acids.

The V and J genes are TRBV7-3 and TRBJ2-1; tentative D call: TRBD2 (6 bases). The V end was cut by 5 bases, the J end by 4 bases, with 9 bases between. The CDR3 has 13 residues. The V gene's germline CDR1 is SGHTA and CDR2 FQGTGA. DNA for the CDR3: TGTGCCAGCAGCCCCGGGACTTACAATGAGCAGTTCTTC. Translated, it gives CASSPGTYNEQFF. The full variable domain, with the rest looked up from reference TRBV7-3 and TRBJ2-1, is GAGVSQTPSNKVTEKGKYVELRCDPISGHTALYWYRQSLGQGPEFLIYFQGTGAADDSGLPNDRFFAVRPEGSVSTLKIQRTERGDSAVYLCASSPGTYNEQFFGPGTRLTVL.

This chain uses TRBV6-6 with TRBJ1-5, with D maybe TRBD1 (6 bases). Germline lookup yields CDR1 MNHNY and CDR2 SVGAGI (reference sequence). The CDR3 runs to 14 residues. V was clipped by 2 bases and J by 5 bases, with 10 bases between them. The CDR3 here is CASSYDRTYQPQHF. For the CDR3, the DNA is TGTGCCAGCAGTTACGACAGGACCTATCAGCCCCAGCATTTT.

The chain recombines TRBV9 with TRBJ2-3, with 7 bases aligning to TRBD2. CDR1 is SGDLS, CDR2 YYNGEE, per germline. This CDR3 is 15 amino acids long. The V segment lost 0 bases and the J segment 4 bases; nucleotides outside the gene matches: 5. CDR3 protein: CASSVVAGVADTQYF. CDR3 nucleotides: TGTGCCAGCAGCGTAGTGGCGGGAGTGGCAGATACGCAGTATTTT.

This chain connects TRBV6-1 to TRBJ2-1; 7 positions match TRBD1. V trimming: 11 bases; J trimming: 5 bases; junction bases outside the gene matches: 15. There are 15 residues in the CDR3. Germline loops: CDR1 MNHNS, CDR2 SASEGT. DNA for the CDR3: TGTGCCGCTCGACCCGACAGGGAGTGGGACAATGAGCAGTTCTTC. This gives the protein CAARPDREWDNEQFF.

CDR3 in DNA: TGTGCCAGCAGTAGACAAGTGCTCTACAATGAGCAGTTCTTC. Residues: CASSRQVLYNEQFF. The chain recombines TRBV27 with TRBJ2-1; D remains unclear. This CDR3 comprises 14 residues. Germline V gene sequence: CDR1 MNHEY, CDR2 SMNVEV (reference sequence). Trimming left V 5 bases short and J 3 bases short, with 11 bases between.